This TCR beta chain was recovered during a study of blood T cell repertoires in COVID-19. Study summary: Donors in the United States, Italy and Spain gave samples during acute or convalescent COVID-19. T cells, B-cell-depleted T cells, or PBMCs provided the cDNA or gDNA that served as material.

V lost 0 bases to trimming and J lost 14 bases; unmatched junction nucleotides: 10. The CDR3 contains 15 residues. The V gene's germline CDR1 is LGHDT and CDR2 YNNKEL (reference sequence). Measured with immunoSEQ multiplex PCR; TCRdb has only the in-frame clones, and not every one. The repertoire holds some 250,000 clones, with around 87% as singletons. This TCR was sampled from a woman in her 30s who had recovered from COVID-19. Sequenced sample: peripheral blood. V and J are TRBV3-1 (or the pseudogene TRBV3-2) and TRBJ2-1, with 10 bases aligning to TRBD2. The CDR3 loop reads CASSQEEAAGGREFF. The CDR3 DNA is TGTGCCAGCAGCCAAGAAGAGGCAGCGGGGGGGCGAGAGTTCTTC.